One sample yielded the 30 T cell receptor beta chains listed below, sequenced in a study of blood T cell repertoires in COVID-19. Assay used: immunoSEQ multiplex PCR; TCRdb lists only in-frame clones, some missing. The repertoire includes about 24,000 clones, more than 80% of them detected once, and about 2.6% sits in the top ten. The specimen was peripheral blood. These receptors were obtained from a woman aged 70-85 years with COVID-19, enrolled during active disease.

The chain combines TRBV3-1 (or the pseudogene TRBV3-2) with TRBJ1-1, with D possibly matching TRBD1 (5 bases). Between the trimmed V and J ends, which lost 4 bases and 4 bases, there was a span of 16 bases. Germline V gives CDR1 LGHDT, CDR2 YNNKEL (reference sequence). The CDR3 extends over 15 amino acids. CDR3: CASSPGRVLGTEAFF. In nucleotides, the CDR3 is TGTGCCAGCAGCCCAGGGAGGGTCCTGGGCACTGAAGCTTTCTTT.

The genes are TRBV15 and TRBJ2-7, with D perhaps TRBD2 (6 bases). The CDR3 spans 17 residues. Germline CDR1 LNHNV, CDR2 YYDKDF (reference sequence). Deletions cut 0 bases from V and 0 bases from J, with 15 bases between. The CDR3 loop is CATSRDTGGLGSYEQYF. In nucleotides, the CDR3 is TGTGCCACCAGCAGAGATACTGGAGGGTTGGGCTCCTACGAGCAGTACTTC.

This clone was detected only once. CDR3 in DNA: TGTGCCAGCAGCCCAGGGACAGGGGGCGTACAACAGCCCCAGCATTTT. Residues: CASSPGTGGVQQPQHF. The J gene is TRBJ1-5, the V gene TRBV7-8; TRBD1 matches 12 bases. The CDR3 spans 16 residues. V lost 5 bases and J lost 7; bases outside the gene matches: 9. Germline values: CDR1 SGHVS, CDR2 FQNEAQ.

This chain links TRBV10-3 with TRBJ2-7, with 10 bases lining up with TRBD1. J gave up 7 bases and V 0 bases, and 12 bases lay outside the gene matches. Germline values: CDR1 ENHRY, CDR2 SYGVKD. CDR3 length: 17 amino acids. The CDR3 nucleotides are TGTGCCATCAGTGAGTCGGTCCCCGGGACAGGGGCCCGGGAGCAGTACGTC. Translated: CAISESVPGTGAREQYV.

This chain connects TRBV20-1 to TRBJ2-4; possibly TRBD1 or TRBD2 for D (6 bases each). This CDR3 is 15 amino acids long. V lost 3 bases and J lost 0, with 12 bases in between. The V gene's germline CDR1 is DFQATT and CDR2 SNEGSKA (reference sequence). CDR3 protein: CSASGGPRAKNIQYF. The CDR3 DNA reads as TGCAGTGCTAGTGGGGGGCCTCGAGCCAAAAACATTCAGTACTTC.

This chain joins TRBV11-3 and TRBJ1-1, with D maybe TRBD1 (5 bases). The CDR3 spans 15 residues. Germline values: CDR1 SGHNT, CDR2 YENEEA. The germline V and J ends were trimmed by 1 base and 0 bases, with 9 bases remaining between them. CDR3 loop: CASSLARTMNTEAFF. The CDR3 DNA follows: TGTGCCAGCAGCTTAGCCCGGACAATGAACACTGAAGCTTTCTTT.

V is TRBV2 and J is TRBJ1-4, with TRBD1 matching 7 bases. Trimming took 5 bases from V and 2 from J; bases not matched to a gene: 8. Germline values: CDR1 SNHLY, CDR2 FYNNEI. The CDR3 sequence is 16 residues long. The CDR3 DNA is TGTGCCAGCAGTTCGCAGGGGGGTGGGACTAATGAAAAACTGTTTTTT. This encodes CASSSQGGGTNEKLFF.

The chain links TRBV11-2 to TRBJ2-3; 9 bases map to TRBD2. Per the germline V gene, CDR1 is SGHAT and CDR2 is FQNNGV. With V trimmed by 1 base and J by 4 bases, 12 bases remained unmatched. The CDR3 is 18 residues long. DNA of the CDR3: TGTGCCAGCAGCTTAGGTCCGGCGACTAGCGGTGTTGCAGATACGCAGTATTTT. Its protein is CASSLGPATSGVADTQYF.

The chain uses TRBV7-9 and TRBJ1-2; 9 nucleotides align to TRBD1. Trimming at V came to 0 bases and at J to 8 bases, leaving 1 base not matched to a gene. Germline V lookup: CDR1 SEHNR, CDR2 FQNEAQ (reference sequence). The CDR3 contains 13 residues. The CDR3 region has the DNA TGTGCCAGCAGCTTAGCGGGACAGGGAGGCTACACCTTC. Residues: CASSLAGQGGYTF.

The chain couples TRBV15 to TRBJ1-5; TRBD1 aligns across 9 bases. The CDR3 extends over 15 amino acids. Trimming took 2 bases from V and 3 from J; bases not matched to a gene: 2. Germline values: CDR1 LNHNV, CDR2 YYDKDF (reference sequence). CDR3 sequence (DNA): TGTGCCACCAGCAGACGGACAGGGGCCAATCAGCCCCAGCATTTT. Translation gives CATSRRTGANQPQHF.

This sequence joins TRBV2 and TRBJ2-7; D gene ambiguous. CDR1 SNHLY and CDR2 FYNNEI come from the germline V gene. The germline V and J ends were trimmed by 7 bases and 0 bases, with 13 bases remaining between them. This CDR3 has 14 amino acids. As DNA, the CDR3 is TGTGCCAGCACCCGCTTTCTCAGCTCCTACGAGCAGTACTTC. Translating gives CASTRFLSSYEQYF.

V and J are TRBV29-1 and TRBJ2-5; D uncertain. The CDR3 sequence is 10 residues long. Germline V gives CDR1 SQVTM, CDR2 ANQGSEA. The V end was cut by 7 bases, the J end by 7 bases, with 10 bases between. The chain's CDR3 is CSGSMGTQYF. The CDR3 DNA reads TGCAGCGGTAGCATGGGGACCCAGTACTTC.

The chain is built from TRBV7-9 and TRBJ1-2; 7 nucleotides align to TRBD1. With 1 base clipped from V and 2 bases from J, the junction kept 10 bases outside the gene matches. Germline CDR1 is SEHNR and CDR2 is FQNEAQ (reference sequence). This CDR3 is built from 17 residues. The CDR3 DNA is TGTGCCAGCAGCTTAGTAGGGCGGGGACAGCTGAACTATGGCTACACCTTC. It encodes CASSLVGRGQLNYGYTF.

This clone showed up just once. The CDR3 protein is CASSPRASGVNTEAFF. CDR3 in DNA: TGTGCCAGCTCACCACGAGCGTCAGGGGTGAACACTGAAGCTTTCTTT. This rearrangement joins TRBV18 to TRBJ1-1; a possible D gene is TRBD1 (6 bases). The length of the CDR3 is 16 residues. V was pared by 1 base and J by 0 bases, with 12 bases between. From germline, CDR1 is KGHSH and CDR2 LQKENI.

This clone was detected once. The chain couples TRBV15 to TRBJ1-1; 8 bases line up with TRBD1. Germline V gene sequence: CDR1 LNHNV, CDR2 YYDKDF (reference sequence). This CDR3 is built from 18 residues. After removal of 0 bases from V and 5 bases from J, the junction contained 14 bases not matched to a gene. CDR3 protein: CATSRDEASGGFGTEAFF. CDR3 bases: TGTGCCACCAGCAGAGATGAGGCGTCAGGGGGCTTTGGAACTGAAGCTTTCTTT.

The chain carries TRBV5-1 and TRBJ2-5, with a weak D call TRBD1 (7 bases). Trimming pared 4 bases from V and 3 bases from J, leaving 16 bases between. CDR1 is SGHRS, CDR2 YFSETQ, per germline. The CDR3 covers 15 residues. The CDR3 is CASSPGGRGEETQYF. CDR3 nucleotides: TGCGCCAGCAGCCCCGGCGGCAGGGGGGAAGAGACCCAGTACTTC.

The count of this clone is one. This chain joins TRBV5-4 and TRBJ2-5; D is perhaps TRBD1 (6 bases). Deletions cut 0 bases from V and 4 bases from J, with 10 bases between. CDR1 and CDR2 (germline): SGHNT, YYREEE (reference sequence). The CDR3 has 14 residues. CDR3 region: CASSLGTGRETQYF. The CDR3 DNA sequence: TGTGCCAGCAGCTTGGGTACAGGGCGAGAGACCCAGTACTTC.

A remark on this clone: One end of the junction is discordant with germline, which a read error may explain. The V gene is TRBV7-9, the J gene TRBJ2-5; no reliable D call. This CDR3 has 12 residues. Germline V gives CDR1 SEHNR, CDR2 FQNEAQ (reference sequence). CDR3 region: CASSLVTAQEDF. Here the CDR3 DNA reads TGTGCCAGCAGCTTAGTTACGGCTCAAGAGGACTTC.

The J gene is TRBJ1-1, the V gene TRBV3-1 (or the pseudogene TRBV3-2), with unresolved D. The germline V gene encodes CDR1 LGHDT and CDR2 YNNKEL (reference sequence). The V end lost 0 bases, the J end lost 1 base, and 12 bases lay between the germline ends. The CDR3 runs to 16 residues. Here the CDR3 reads CASSQDGPGWNTEAFF. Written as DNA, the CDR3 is TGTGCCAGCAGCCAAGATGGTCCGGGGTGGAACACTGAAGCTTTCTTT.

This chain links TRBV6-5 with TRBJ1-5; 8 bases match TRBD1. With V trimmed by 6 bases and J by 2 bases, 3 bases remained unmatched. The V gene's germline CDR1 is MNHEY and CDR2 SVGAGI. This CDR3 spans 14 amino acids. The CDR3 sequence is CASSPDRGNQPQHF. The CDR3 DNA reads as TGTGCCAGCAGCCCGGACAGGGGCAATCAGCCCCAGCATTTT.

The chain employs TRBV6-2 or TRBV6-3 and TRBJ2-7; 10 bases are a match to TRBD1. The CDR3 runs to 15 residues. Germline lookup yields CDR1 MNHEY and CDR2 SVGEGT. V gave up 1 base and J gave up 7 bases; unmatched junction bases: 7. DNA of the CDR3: TGTGCCAGCAGTTACTTGGGGACAGGGGCGGATGAGCAGTACTTC. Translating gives CASSYLGTGADEQYF.

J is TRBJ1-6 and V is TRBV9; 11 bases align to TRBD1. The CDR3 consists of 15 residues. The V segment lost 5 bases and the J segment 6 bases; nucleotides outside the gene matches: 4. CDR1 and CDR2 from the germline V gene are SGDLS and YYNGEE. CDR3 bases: TGTGCCAGCAGAGCCGGGACAGGGGGTAATTCACCCCTCCACTTT. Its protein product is CASRAGTGGNSPLHF.

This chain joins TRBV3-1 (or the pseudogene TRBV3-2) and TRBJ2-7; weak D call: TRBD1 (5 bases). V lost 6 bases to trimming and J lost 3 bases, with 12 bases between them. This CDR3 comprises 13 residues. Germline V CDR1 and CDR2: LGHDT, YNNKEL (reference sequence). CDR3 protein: CASRDTGYYEQYF. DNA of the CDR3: TGTGCCAGCAGGGACACAGGTTACTACGAGCAGTACTTC.

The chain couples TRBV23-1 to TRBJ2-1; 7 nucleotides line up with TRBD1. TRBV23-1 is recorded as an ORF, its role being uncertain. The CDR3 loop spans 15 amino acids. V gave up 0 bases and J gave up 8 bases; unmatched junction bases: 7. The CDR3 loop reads CASSQSGDSLHEQFF. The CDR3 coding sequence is TGCGCCAGCAGTCAATCGGGGGACAGCCTCCATGAGCAGTTCTTC.

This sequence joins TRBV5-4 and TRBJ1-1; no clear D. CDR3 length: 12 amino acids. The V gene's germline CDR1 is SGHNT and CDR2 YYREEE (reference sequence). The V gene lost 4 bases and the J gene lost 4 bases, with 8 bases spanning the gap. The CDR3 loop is CASSGRGTEAFF. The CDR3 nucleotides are TGTGCCAGCAGCGGTCGGGGCACTGAAGCTTTCTTT.

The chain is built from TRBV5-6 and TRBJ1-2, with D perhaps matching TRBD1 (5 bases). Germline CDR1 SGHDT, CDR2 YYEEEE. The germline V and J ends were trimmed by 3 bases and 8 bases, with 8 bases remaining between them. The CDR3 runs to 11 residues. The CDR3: CASSWGIGYTF. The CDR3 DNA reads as TGTGCCAGCAGCTGGGGCATAGGCTACACCTTC.

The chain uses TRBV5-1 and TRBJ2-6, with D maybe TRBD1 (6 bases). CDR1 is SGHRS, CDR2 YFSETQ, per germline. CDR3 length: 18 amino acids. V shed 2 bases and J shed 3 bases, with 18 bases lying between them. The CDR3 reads CASSLQGFQSIGANVLTF. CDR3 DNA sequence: TGCGCCAGCAGCTTACAGGGATTTCAGAGTATTGGGGCCAACGTCCTGACTTTC.

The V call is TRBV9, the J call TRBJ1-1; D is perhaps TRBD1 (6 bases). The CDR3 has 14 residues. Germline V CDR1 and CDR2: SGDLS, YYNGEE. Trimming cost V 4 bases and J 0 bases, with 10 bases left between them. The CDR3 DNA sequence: TGTGCCAGCAGCTTACAGGGACTGAACACTGAAGCTTTCTTT. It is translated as CASSLQGLNTEAFF.

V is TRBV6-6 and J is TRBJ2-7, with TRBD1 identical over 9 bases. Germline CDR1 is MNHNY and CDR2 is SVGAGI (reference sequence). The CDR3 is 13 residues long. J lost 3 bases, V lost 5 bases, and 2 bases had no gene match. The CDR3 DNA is TGTGCCAGCAGTAGGACAGGGGACTACGAGCAGTACTTC. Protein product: CASSRTGDYEQYF.

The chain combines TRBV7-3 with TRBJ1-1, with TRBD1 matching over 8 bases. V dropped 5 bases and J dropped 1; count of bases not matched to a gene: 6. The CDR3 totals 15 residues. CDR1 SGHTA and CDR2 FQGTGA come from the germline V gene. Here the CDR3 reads CASSPRTGRNTEAFF. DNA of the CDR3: TGTGCCAGCAGCCCCCGGACAGGGCGGAACACTGAAGCTTTCTTT.